The subject of this entry is one T cell receptor beta chain. The target of this receptor is not known. There are no base qualities to consult, and no much larger clone falls within one base. The immunoSEQ Assay, a bias-controlled multiplex PCR, was used to amplify TCRbeta CDR3 regions from genomic DNA. In the original analysis: The number of nucleated cells in each sample was estimated from the amplification of reference gene primers within the assay. To quantify the absolute abundance of each unique TCRbeta CDR3 rearrangement, sequence reads were collapsed and filtered. For each sample, productive Simpson clonality was calculated as the square root of Simpson's diversity index over productive rearrangements. TCRdb re-hosts the immuneACCESS table, in-frame sequences only. Its copies lack some clones; in the studies checked, an unresolved V gene accounts for under half of them, and the cause for the rest is not known. The V and J calls and the clone size are those of that table, but D and trimming were determined from the DNA. The sample yields fewer than 300,000 clones; 85% to 90% were counted once. Clones ranked in the top ten supply over 5% of the sample.

From the cysteine through the phenylalanine, the CDR3 covers 18 amino acids. Only the CDR3 portion is preserved as DNA: 54 bases, with reading frame beginning at the first base. Based on the germline V gene (reference sequence), the CDR1 and CDR2 sequences are SEHNR and FQNEAQ. V and J are truncated by 5 bases and 7 bases respectively, leaving an intervening sequence of 27 bases. One collaborating source in Seattle enrolled patients while the patients were actively infected and followed the patients over time throughout the course of disease. Whole blood was collected in K2EDTA tubes by collaborating institutions according to the institutions' own protocols. For TCRbeta analysis, collaborators shipped samples in one of three forms: frozen whole blood, isolated PBMCs, or DNA extracted from either of those sample types. These data belong to a study of blood T cell repertoires in COVID-19 (dated by TCRdb to the early 2020s). At the level of the whole study: Samples covering the acute and convalescent phases of COVID-19 were provided by collaborators in the United States, Italy and Spain. The material from the prospective study consisted of cDNA or gDNA derived from T cells, B-cell-depleted T cells, or PBMCs. Deeply sampled blood TCRbeta repertoires from subjects exposed to, actively infected with, or recovered from COVID-19 were included in the dataset. The repertoires were released in a freely available public database intended as a resource for research on the immune response to SARS-CoV-2. The samples were drawn from two sources: the first 160 participants of the ongoing ImmuneRACE study, and 1,254 subjects contributed by 6 global collaborators. A de-identified subject ID, COVID-19 status, age in years and sex were almost always included in the sample metadata. Where available, HLA class I and class II types were obtained from metadata supplied by the sample provider rather than from assay-based typing.

General conclusions and limits of the study: The quantity of clinical and demographic metadata differed by source and by participant and was supplied without curation.

Here the chain combines TRBV7-9 and TRBJ2-1; D gene: possibly TRBD2, on 5 matching bases. Sequencing was carried out using peripheral blood. The sequence derives from a woman between 45 and 65 years old with COVID-19, enrolled during active disease. The CDR3 protein sequence reads: CASSAQPPPKSGSNEQFF. The nucleotide sequence is given as TGTGCCAGCAGCGCTCAGCCCCCCCCCAAATCGGGATCTAATGAGCAGTTCTTC.